Listed here are 16 T cell receptor beta chains from one sample, sequenced in a study of control samples from healthy donors and cancer patients. Sequencing used immunoSEQ multiplex PCR; TCRdb keeps in-frame clones, though not all of them. The repertoire consists of about 130,000 clones, with approximately 90% occurring once and the leading ten covering about 2.5%. Sequencing used blood. These receptor sequences come from a man aged 35 to 55 in good health.

J is TRBJ1-1 and V is TRBV10-1; no reliable D call. The CDR3 has 12 residues. Germline V CDR1 and CDR2: WNHNN, SYGVQD (reference sequence). V lost 2 bases and J 1 base, leaving 2 bases between the germline ends. CDR3 protein: CASSEGNTEAFF. The CDR3 bases are TGCGCCAGCAGTGAGGGGAACACTGAAGCTTTCTTT.

The V and J genes are TRBV10-2 and TRBJ1-2, with 11 bases aligning to TRBD1. Germline trimming cut 6 bases from V and 9 bases from J; bases unmatched to any gene: 12. Germline-derived CDR1 and CDR2 are WSHSY and SAAADI. The CDR3 sequence is 15 residues long. The CDR3 protein is CASREPGQGGESYTF. The CDR3 coding sequence is TGCGCCAGCAGGGAACCGGGACAGGGGGGAGAAAGCTACACCTTC.

J is TRBJ1-6 and V is TRBV5-5, with a possible D match to TRBD1 (5 bases). CDR1 is SGHKS and CDR2 is YYEKEE in the germline V gene (reference sequence). The CDR3 is made up of 16 amino acids. V was cut by 4 bases and J by 6 bases, with 17 bases left in between. The CDR3 bases are TGTGCCAGCAGCATTGAGCAGGGATCCCTTAATTCACCCCTCCACTTT. Translated, it gives CASSIEQGSLNSPLHF.

The gene calls are TRBV6-4 and TRBJ1-5, with a weak D call TRBD1 (6 bases). V was shortened by 10 bases and J by 4 bases, with 14 bases between the two germline ends. The CDR3 contains 13 residues. Germline loops: CDR1 MRHNA, CDR2 SNTAGT. The CDR3 here is CATRDRTNQPQHF. For the CDR3, the DNA is TGTGCCACCCGCGACAGGACAAATCAGCCCCAGCATTTT.

About this clone itself: This sample also contains other DNA sequences that code for the same CDR3. This chain joins TRBV30 and TRBJ2-7; D gene unclear. The ends were cut back, 0 bases at V and 0 bases at J, with 3 bases in the middle. Germline V gene lookup returns CDR1 GTSNPN and CDR2 SVGIG (reference sequence). This CDR3 spans 12 amino acids. CDR3 sequence reads: CAWSVGSYEQYF. CDR3 in DNA: TGTGCCTGGAGTGTGGGCTCCTACGAGCAGTACTTC.

The chain is built from TRBV9 and TRBJ2-1; 8 bases fit TRBD1. There are 16 residues in the CDR3. J was trimmed by 1 base and V by 3 bases; bases with no gene match: 6. Germline V lookup: CDR1 SGDLS, CDR2 YYNGEE. CDR3 protein: CASSAATGASYNEQFF. The CDR3 bases are TGTGCCAGCAGCGCAGCGACAGGGGCTTCCTACAATGAGCAGTTCTTC.

V and J are TRBV6-1 and TRBJ2-3, with no clear D. Germline loops: CDR1 MNHNS, CDR2 SASEGT. Trimming removed 0 bases from V and 6 bases from J, with 7 bases in between. This CDR3 comprises 13 residues. DNA for the CDR3: TGTGCCAGCAGTGAAGCGCTGGACGATACGCAGTATTTT. Protein sequence: CASSEALDDTQYF.

This chain joins TRBV18 and TRBJ2-1, with D perhaps matching TRBD1 (5 bases). The germline CDR1 and CDR2 sequences are KGHSH and LQKENI. The CDR3 extends over 14 amino acids. The ends were cut back, 2 bases at V and 2 bases at J, with 7 bases in the middle. The CDR3 is CASSPGAPYNEQFF. For the CDR3, the DNA is TGTGCCAGCTCACCAGGGGCCCCCTACAATGAGCAGTTCTTC.

This chain joins TRBV4-1 and TRBJ1-1; no definite D call. CDR1 and CDR2 from the germline V gene are MGHRA and YSYEKL. Trimming took off 8 bases at V and 1 base at J, with 11 bases between the two ends. There are 13 residues in the CDR3. CDR3 residues: CASGRQPNTEAFF. In DNA, the CDR3 is TGCGCCAGCGGCAGGCAGCCGAACACTGAAGCTTTCTTT.

This clone was seen only a few times. The rearrangement uses TRBV5-6 and TRBJ1-4; no firm D call. Germline CDR1 reads SGHDT; CDR2 reads YYEEEE. With 0 bases removed from V and 0 bases from J, the gap between germline ends came to 9 bases. This CDR3 has 16 residues. CDR3 in DNA: TGTGCCAGCAGCTTGGCCTTGAGGGCAACTAATGAAAAACTGTTTTTT. It encodes CASSLALRATNEKLFF.

This rearrangement joins TRBV2 to TRBJ2-3, with D possibly being TRBD1 (6 bases). Between the trimmed V and J ends, which lost 6 bases and 0 bases, there was a span of 28 bases. The CDR3 totals 20 residues. Germline V lookup: CDR1 SNHLY, CDR2 FYNNEI. The CDR3, as DNA: TGTGCCAGCAGGGAAAAAAATACAGGGCCGATAAAGATTAGCACAGATACGCAGTATTTT. Its translation: CASREKNTGPIKISTDTQYF.

V usage is TRBV4-1 and J usage is TRBJ1-2; the D gene is possibly TRBD1 (5 bases). Deletions cut 1 base from V and 4 bases from J, with 25 bases between. Germline assignment: CDR1 MGHRA and CDR2 YSYEKL. The CDR3 length is 19 residues. CDR3 sequence: CASSQVASRLTPGGYGYTF. CDR3 nucleotide sequence: TGCGCCAGCAGCCAAGTTGCCTCTCGGCTCACCCCTGGGGGCTATGGCTACACCTTC.

CDR3 protein: CASSPGRQETQYF. DNA for the CDR3: TGTGCCAGCTCACCGGGCAGGCAAGAGACCCAGTACTTC. The V call is TRBV18, the J call TRBJ2-5, with D unresolved. V was cut by 3 bases and J by 2 bases, with 7 bases left in between. CDR3 length: 13 amino acids. CDR1 KGHSH and CDR2 LQKENI come from the germline V gene.

V usage is TRBV6-2 or TRBV6-3 and J usage is TRBJ2-7; 11 bases are a match to TRBD1. V was clipped by 5 bases and J by 6 bases; unmatched bases: 9. Germline assignment: CDR1 MNHEY and CDR2 SVGEGT. CDR3 length: 15 amino acids. The CDR3 spells CASSPGTGGYGEQYF. CDR3 DNA sequence: TGTGCCAGCAGTCCCGGGACAGGGGGGTATGGCGAGCAGTACTTC.

V is TRBV6-5 and J is TRBJ1-1, with D hard to call. V lost 5 bases, J lost 5 bases, and 12 bases lay in between. The CDR3 extends over 13 amino acids. The V gene's germline CDR1 is MNHEY and CDR2 SVGAGI. The DNA for the CDR3 is TGTGCCAGCAGTCCCCTTCGAGGGACTGAAGCTTTCTTT. Its translation: CASSPLRGTEAFF.

In nucleotides, the CDR3 is TGTGCCAGCAGCCAAGTAGGGACAGGGTACTCGCCCCTCCACTTT. It codes for CASSQVGTGYSPLHF. The genes are TRBV3-1 (or the pseudogene TRBV3-2) and TRBJ1-6, with 9 bases that match TRBD1. V shed 1 base, J shed 13 bases, and the junction held 8 bases outside the gene matches. Germline values: CDR1 LGHDT, CDR2 YNNKEL (reference sequence). This CDR3 is built from 15 residues.